This TCR beta chain was sequenced for a study of blood T cell repertoires in COVID-19. V shed 6 bases, J shed 3 bases, and the junction held 9 bases outside the gene matches. The CDR3 sequence is 16 residues long. Germline CDR1 and CDR2: LNHDA and SQIVND (reference sequence). Assay used: immunoSEQ multiplex PCR; TCRdb lists only in-frame clones, some missing. This sample has 360,000 or so clones, with about 90% found just once. The sample consisted of PBMCs or T cells enriched from blood (not recorded which). V and J are TRBV19 and TRBJ2-1; 9 bases match TRBD2. The sequence derives from a woman between 25 and 40 years old who had recovered from COVID-19. CDR3 bases: TGTGCCAGTAGCCGGAGCGGGAGGCCCAGCTACAATGAGCAGTTCTTC. Translation: CASSRSGRPSYNEQFF.